This T cell receptor (beta chain) was sequenced during a study of T cell responses to AZD1222 COVID-19 vaccine. In the case of this clone: Its specificity is not known.

The assay was immunoSEQ multiplex PCR, and TCRdb's table has in-frame clones only and misses some. The table has over 85,000 clones, 85% to 90% seen once. The CDR3 runs 13 residues. Germline loops: CDR1 ENHRY, CDR2 SYGVKD. V gave up 5 bases and J gave up 7 bases, with 14 bases separating them. Whole-study results and caveats: An increase in Spike-specific TCR breadth and depth was observed after two AZD1222 doses.

The chain employs TRBV10-3 and TRBJ1-2, with D possibly being TRBD1 (5 bases). This material consisted of peripheral blood, taken 28 days after the second AZD1222 dose. The receptor was derived from an adult who received the AZD1222 COVID-19 vaccine. Here the CDR3 reads CAISRDGGGGYTF. CDR3 nucleotide sequence: TGTGCCATCAGTCGGGACGGCGGGGGTGGCTACACCTTC.